The present T cell receptor (beta chain) was sequenced within a study of blood T cell repertoires in COVID-19. Clones were sequenced by immunoSEQ multiplex PCR, and TCRdb holds only the in-frame ones, with some missing. The data hold under 400,000 clones, with roughly 88% observed a single time. The germline V gene has CDR1 SGHDN and CDR2 FVKESK. The CDR3 runs to 15 residues. The ends were cut back, 4 bases at V and 6 bases at J, with 15 bases in the middle. This clone was seen more than once but under ten times. Sequenced input: peripheral blood. The V gene is TRBV14, the J gene TRBJ2-2, with a weak D call TRBD1 (8 bases). The receptor was derived from a woman in her twenties or thirties with COVID-19, enrolled during active disease. Here the CDR3 DNA reads TGTGCCAGCAGCCGCAACAGGGGGGGTCCCGGGGAGCTGTTTTTT. As protein: CASSRNRGGPGELFF. Based on the CDR3 plus reference TRBV14 and TRBJ2-2, the full variable domain is EAGVTQFPSHSVIEKGQTVTLRCDPISGHDNLYWYRRVMGKEIKFLLHFVKESKQDESGMPNNRFLAERTGGTYSTLKVQPAELEDSGVYFCASSRNRGGPGELFFGEGSRLTVL.